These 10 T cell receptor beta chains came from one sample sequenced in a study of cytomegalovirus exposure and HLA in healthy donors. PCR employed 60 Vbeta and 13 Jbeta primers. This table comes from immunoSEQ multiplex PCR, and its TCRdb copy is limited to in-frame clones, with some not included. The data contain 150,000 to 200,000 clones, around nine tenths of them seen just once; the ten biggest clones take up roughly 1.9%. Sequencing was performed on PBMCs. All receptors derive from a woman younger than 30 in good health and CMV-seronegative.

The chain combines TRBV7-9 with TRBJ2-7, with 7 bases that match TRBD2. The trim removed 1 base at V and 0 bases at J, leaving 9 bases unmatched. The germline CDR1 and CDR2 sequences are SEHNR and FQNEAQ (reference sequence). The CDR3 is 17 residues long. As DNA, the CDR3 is TGTGCCAGCAGCTTAGAGGGTCAGCGGGAAAGCTCCTACGAGCAGTACTTC. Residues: CASSLEGQRESSYEQYF.

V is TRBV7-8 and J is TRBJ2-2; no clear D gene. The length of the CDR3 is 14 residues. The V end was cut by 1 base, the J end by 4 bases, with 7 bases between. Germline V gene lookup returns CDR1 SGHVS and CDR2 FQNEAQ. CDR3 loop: CASSLVHATGELFF. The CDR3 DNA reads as TGTGCCAGCAGCTTAGTACACGCCACCGGGGAGCTGTTTTTT.

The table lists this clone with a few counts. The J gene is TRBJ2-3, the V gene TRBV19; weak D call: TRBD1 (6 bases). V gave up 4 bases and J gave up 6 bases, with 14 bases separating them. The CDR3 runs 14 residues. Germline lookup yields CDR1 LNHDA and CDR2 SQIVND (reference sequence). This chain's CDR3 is CASSTGHTRDTQYF. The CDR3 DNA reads TGTGCCAGTAGTACGGGACACACTAGGGATACGCAGTATTTT.

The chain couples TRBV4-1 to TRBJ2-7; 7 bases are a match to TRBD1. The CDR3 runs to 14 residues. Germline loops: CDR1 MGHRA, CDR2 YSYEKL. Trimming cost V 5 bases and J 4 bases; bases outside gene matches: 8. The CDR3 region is CASSAGTASYEQYF. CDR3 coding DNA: TGCGCCAGCAGCGCCGGGACAGCGAGTTACGAGCAGTACTTC.

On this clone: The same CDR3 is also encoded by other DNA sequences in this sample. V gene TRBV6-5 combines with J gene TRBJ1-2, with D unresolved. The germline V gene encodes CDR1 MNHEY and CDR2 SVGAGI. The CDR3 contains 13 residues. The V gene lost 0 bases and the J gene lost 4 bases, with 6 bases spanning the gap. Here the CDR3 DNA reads TGTGCCAGCAGTTACTCTTCAATCTATGGCTACACCTTC. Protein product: CASSYSSIYGYTF.

The CDR3 nucleotides are TGTGCCAGCAGCTTAAACGGGGGGTATTACGAGCAGTACTTC. It encodes CASSLNGGYYEQYF. The chain carries TRBV7-2 and TRBJ2-7, with 7 bases that match TRBD2. Per germline, CDR1 SGHTA and CDR2 FQGNSA. This CDR3 region has 14 residues. Unmatched junction bases numbered 5, after V lost 2 bases and J lost 4 bases.

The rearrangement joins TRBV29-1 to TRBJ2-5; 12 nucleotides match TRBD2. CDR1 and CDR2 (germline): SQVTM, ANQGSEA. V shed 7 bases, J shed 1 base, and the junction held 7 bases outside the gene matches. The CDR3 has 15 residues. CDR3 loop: CSASGLAGTQETQYF. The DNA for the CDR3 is TGCAGCGCCTCTGGACTAGCGGGGACCCAAGAGACCCAGTACTTC.

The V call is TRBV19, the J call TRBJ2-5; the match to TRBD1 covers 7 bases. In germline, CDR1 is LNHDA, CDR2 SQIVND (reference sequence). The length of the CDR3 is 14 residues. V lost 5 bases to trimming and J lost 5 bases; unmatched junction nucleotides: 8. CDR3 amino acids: CASSPLTGWETQYF. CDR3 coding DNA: TGTGCCAGTAGTCCGCTGACAGGGTGGGAGACCCAGTACTTC.

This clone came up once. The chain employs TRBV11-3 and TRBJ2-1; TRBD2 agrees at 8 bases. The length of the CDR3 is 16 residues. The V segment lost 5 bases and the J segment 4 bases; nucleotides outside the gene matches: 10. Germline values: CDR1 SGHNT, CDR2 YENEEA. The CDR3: CASSPLSGRGYNEQFF. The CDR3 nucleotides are TGTGCCAGCAGCCCACTAAGCGGGAGAGGATACAATGAGCAGTTCTTC.

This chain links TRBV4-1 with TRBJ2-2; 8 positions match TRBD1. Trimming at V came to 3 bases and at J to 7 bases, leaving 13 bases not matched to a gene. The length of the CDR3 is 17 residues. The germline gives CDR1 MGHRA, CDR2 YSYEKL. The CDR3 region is CASSHPGAQGALGELFF. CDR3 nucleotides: TGCGCCAGCAGCCACCCTGGGGCGCAGGGGGCGCTCGGGGAGCTGTTTTTT.